What follows are 3 T cell receptor beta chains derived from one specimen sequenced in a study of post-analysis software for immune sequencing data. Study conclusions and caveats: Five or six TRBV segments, TRBV5-6, TRBV5-1 and TRBV20-1 among them, were found more frequent in patients than controls.

Prepared TCR beta cDNA libraries contained unique molecular identifiers. TCRdb reprocessed the PCR reads via MiXCR and lists one record per CDR3 protein. In the table there are almost 700,000 distinct CDR3 sequences, around 60% of which are singletons. Their recognized antigens are unknown. Sequenced material: blood. These receptors all stem from a girl aged 2 to 9 with multiple sclerosis.

J is TRBJ1-1 and V is TRBV3-1; TRBD1 matches at 11 bases. This CDR3 contains 14 residues. V lost 4 bases to trimming and J lost 11 bases; unmatched junction nucleotides: 9. Germline CDR1 LGHDT, CDR2 YNNKEL (reference sequence). DNA for the CDR3: TGTGCCAGCAGCCTTATGGGACAGGGGGGACGGGCTTTCTTT. This codes for CASSLMGQGGRAFF. Full variable domain (missing parts from reference TRBV3-1 and TRBJ1-1): DTAVSQTPKYLVTQMGNDKSIKCEQNLGHDTMYWYKQDSKKFLKIMFSYNNKELIINETVPNRFSPKSPDKAHLNLHINSLELGDSAVYFCASSLMGQGGRAFFGQGTRLTVV.

The sample holds one count of this clonotype. The CDR3 protein is CASSRRRDSKNIQYF. In nucleotides, the CDR3 is TGTGCCAGCAGCCGACGCCGGGACAGCAAAAACATTCAGTACTTC. The rearrangement uses TRBV6-6 and TRBJ2-4, with 7 bases fitting TRBD1. V was pared by 6 bases and J by 3 bases, with 8 bases of the junction left unmatched. The CDR3 sequence is 15 residues long. CDR1 and CDR2 from the germline V gene are MNHNY and SVGAGI (reference sequence).

This clonotype was seen more than once but under ten times. The chain couples TRBV7-6 to TRBJ2-3; 8 nucleotides align to TRBD2. Unmatched junction bases numbered 12, after V lost 0 bases and J lost 1 base. The CDR3 is made up of 19 amino acids. Germline CDR1 and CDR2: SGHVS and FNYEAQ. The CDR3 DNA reads as TGTGCCAGCAGCTTAGCGGCATTAGCGGGAAGGGTAGGCACAGATACGCAGTATTTT. As protein: CASSLAALAGRVGTDTQYF.